This T cell receptor (beta chain) was obtained from a study of regulatory T cells in long-lasting Graves disease. Ten or more counts support this clonotype. The time point is: newly diagnosed GD, antithyroid drugs for less than 3 months. RNA extracted from PBMCs served as the sequencing template. From germline, CDR1 is DFQATT and CDR2 SNEGSKA (reference sequence). The length of the CDR3 is 13 residues. V was shortened by 3 bases and J by 6 bases, with 15 bases between the two germline ends. Sequencing libraries for TCR beta were prepared with iRepertoire HTBI primers and Arm-PCR of CDR3 regions. A single record per CDR3 protein comes from TCRdb applying MiXCR to the multiplex PCR reads. The data contain 360,000 or so distinct CDR3 sequences, around 16% of them singletons. These same records also appear under a second study, on T cells in Graves' hyperthyroidism and ophthalmopathy.

The source of this sequence is a young woman with Graves disease. The chain joins TRBV20-1 to TRBJ2-7, with D tentatively TRBD2 (6 bases). This specimen was peripheral blood mononuclear cells (PBMCs), taken at new diagnosis, from a patient treated with antithyroid drugs. This CDR3 reads CSARLGGIGEQYF. In DNA form, the CDR3 reads TGCAGTGCTAGGTTGGGCGGGATCGGCGAGCAGTACTTC.